Each of the 16 T cell receptor beta chains below was sequenced from the same sample in a study of blood T cells in healthy people across ages. A sample-barcoded 5' primer and a J-beta primer mix were used in a second PCR of about 7 to 12 cycles. TCRdb fed the 5' RACE reads into MiXCR, producing one record per CDR3 protein. Of 900,000 to 950,000 distinct CDR3 sequences in the sample, 25% to 30% were seen once. The sample was also linked to a second study, of T cells of mothers and their children.

Sequenced material: blood. The receptor set was obtained from a middle-aged woman in good health.

The chain has TRBV20-1 and TRBJ1-2, with D perhaps matching TRBD1 (6 bases). This CDR3 is built from 13 residues. Trimming took off 8 bases at V and 5 bases at J, with 18 bases between the two ends. The germline V gene encodes CDR1 DFQATT and CDR2 SNEGSKA (reference sequence). CDR3 nucleotide sequence: TGCAGTTCATTGGAGGGGGTTGCTTATGGCTACACCTTC. Protein sequence: CSSLEGVAYGYTF.

This chain joins TRBV7-2 and TRBJ1-2; tentatively, D is TRBD1 (6 bases). Germline-derived CDR1 and CDR2 are SGHTA and FQGNSA. This CDR3 has 15 amino acids. Trimming left V 5 bases short and J 0 bases short, with 13 bases between. The DNA for the CDR3 is TGTGCCAGCAGCCTTACAGGGCGCTCTAACTATGGCTACACCTTC. Residues: CASSLTGRSNYGYTF.

This clonotype was recorded at least ten times. The chain uses TRBV6-4 and TRBJ2-1; 7 bases fit TRBD1. With 5 bases clipped from V and 0 bases from J, the junction kept 7 bases outside the gene matches. The CDR3 covers 16 residues. Germline V gene data show CDR1 as MRHNA and CDR2 as SNTAGT. In DNA, the CDR3 is TGTGCCAGCAGTCTTTACAGGGGAGACTCCTACAATGAGCAGTTCTTC. Its translation is CASSLYRGDSYNEQFF.

Note on this clonotype: Given a much more abundant clone one base away, this may be a read error. The chain links TRBV6-5 to TRBJ2-4, with 8 bases fitting TRBD1. This CDR3 is built from 15 residues. Germline CDR1 reads MNHEY; CDR2 reads SVGAGI. Germline trimming cut 6 bases from V and 8 bases from J; bases unmatched to any gene: 12. CDR3 bases: TGTGCCAGCAGACCCCGAGAGAGACAGGGGTACATTCAGTACTTC. Its protein product is CASRPRERQGYIQYF.

This clonotype was seen only a few times. This chain links TRBV9 with TRBJ1-6; D ambiguous. From germline, CDR1 is SGDLS and CDR2 YYNGEE. The germline V and J ends were trimmed by 4 bases and 0 bases, with 8 bases remaining between them. The CDR3 covers 15 residues. CDR3 coding DNA: TGTGCCAGCAGCTCGTCTGTCTCCTATAATTCACCCCTCCACTTT. This encodes CASSSSVSYNSPLHF.

The chain is built from TRBV7-9 and TRBJ2-7; 11 positions match TRBD2. The CDR3 length is 17 residues. Germline values: CDR1 SEHNR, CDR2 FQNEAQ (reference sequence). The ends lost 0 bases at V and 0 bases at J; junction bases unmatched: 4. CDR3 amino acids: CASSLAPSGGHSYEQYF. The CDR3 DNA follows: TGTGCCAGCAGCTTAGCGCCTAGCGGGGGGCACTCCTACGAGCAGTACTTC.

This clonotype was recorded a few times. One end of the junction varies from germline; a read error may be responsible. This chain connects TRBV11-1 to TRBJ1-1; D is unresolved. Germline V lookup: CDR1 SGHAT, CDR2 FQDESV (reference sequence). There are 14 residues in the CDR3. CDR3 amino acids: CASSPQSMNTEAFF. The CDR3 DNA follows: TGTGCCAGCAGTCCACAGTCCATGAACACTGAGGCTTTCTTT.

With respect to this clonotype: A much larger clone lies a single base off, so this may be a read error. The chain recombines TRBV28 with TRBJ2-5; a weak D match, TRBD1 (5 bases). The CDR3 totals 12 residues. The V end lost 5 bases, the J end lost 11 bases, and 15 bases lay between the germline ends. Per germline, CDR1 MDHEN and CDR2 SYDVKM. The CDR3 loop is CASSTQVNEQYF. The CDR3 coding sequence is TGTGCCAGCAGTACACAGGTGAATGAGCAGTACTTC.

The chain has TRBV2 and TRBJ1-1, with 9 bases fitting TRBD1. With 5 bases clipped from V and 0 bases from J, the junction kept 7 bases outside the gene matches. Germline V gene lookup returns CDR1 SNHLY and CDR2 FYNNEI. The CDR3 is 16 amino acids. The CDR3 DNA is TGTGCCAGCAGTCCCTCCCGGACAGGGGTGAACACTGAAGCTTTCTTT. This sequence encodes CASSPSRTGVNTEAFF.

This clonotype was seen ten or more times. The chain has TRBV12-3 or TRBV12-4 and TRBJ2-7, with 9 bases lining up with TRBD2. There are 12 residues in the CDR3. The V and J ends lost 5 bases and 7 bases, in that order; junction bases with no gene match: 3. CDR3 residues: CASSRGLAEQYF. DNA of the CDR3: TGTGCCAGCAGTCGGGGACTAGCTGAGCAGTACTTC.

V is TRBV7-9 and J is TRBJ2-5; D ambiguous. The CDR3 contains 14 residues. The germline V gene encodes CDR1 SEHNR and CDR2 FQNEAQ (reference sequence). V was trimmed by 5 bases and J by 6 bases, leaving 16 bases between them. CDR3 loop: CASSIMGKRKTQYF. The CDR3 nucleotides read TGTGCCAGCAGCATTATGGGGAAGCGAAAGACCCAGTACTTC.

The V and J genes are TRBV21-1 and TRBJ2-7; whether TRBD1, the table's D call, matches the DNA was not checked. Near its end, the DNA agrees better with TRBJ2-5, so the J call may be wrong. TRBV21-1 corresponds to a pseudogene. The CDR3 is 15 amino acids. CDR3 sequence: CASSKRDRGGETQYF. The CDR3 DNA reads as TGTGCCAGCAGCAAACGGGACAGGGGCGGAGAGACCCAGTACTTC.

The chain couples TRBV21-1 to TRBJ2-7; the table's D call, TRBD1, was not checked against the DNA. TRBV21-1 is described as a pseudogene. The CDR3 sequence is 15 residues long. The CDR3 nucleotides read TGTGCCAGCCTCAGGGGGGGAACACCCTCCTACGAGCAGTACTTC. Its protein product is CASLRGGTPSYEQYF.

The chain employs TRBV7-2 and TRBJ1-5; 9 bases agree with TRBD1. With V trimmed by 5 bases and J by 7 bases, 9 bases remained unmatched. The germline gives CDR1 SGHTA, CDR2 FQGNSA. The CDR3 covers 15 residues. CDR3 sequence reads: CASSPGQGAKQPQHF. In DNA form, the CDR3 reads TGTGCCAGCAGCCCGGGACAGGGAGCGAAGCAGCCCCAGCATTTT. The full variable domain, completed using reference TRBV7-2 and TRBJ1-5, is GAGVSQSPSNKVTEKGKDVELRCDPISGHTALYWYRQSLGQGLEFLIYFQGNSAPDKSGLPSDRFSAERTGGSVSTLTIQRTQQEDSAVYLCASSPGQGAKQPQHFGDGTRLSIL.

In this sample, this clonotype turned up a few times. This rearrangement joins TRBV3-1 to TRBJ1-2; 9 positions match TRBD1. Germline V gene lookup returns CDR1 LGHDT and CDR2 YNNKEL (reference sequence). With V trimmed by 5 bases and J by 6 bases, 4 bases remained unmatched. The CDR3 spans 13 residues. The CDR3 nucleotides are TGTGCCAGCAGCGAACAGGGGGCGCATGGCTACACCTTC. Encoded protein: CASSEQGAHGYTF.

This chain uses TRBV7-3 with TRBJ1-2, with D perhaps matching TRBD1 (5 bases). V was cut by 4 bases and J by 10 bases, with 16 bases left in between. Germline CDR1 is SGHTA and CDR2 is FQGTGA. The CDR3 sequence is 13 residues long. CDR3 loop: CASSSGAGNDYTF. CDR3 nucleotide sequence: TGTGCCAGCAGCTCCGGGGCAGGGAATGACTACACCTTC.